Detailed here is one TCR beta chain. The repertoire was sequenced with immunoSEQ multiplex PCR; TCRdb's copy has only in-frame clones and lacks some. The repertoire includes 230,000 or so clones, approximately 90% of them detected once, and just over 2.5% sits in the top ten. This entry is derived from a study of blood T cell repertoires in COVID-19. The wider study: PBMCs, B-cell-depleted T cells, or T cells provided the cDNA or gDNA that made up the material.

Deletions cut 6 bases from V and 0 bases from J, with 17 bases between. This CDR3 is built from 16 residues. From germline, CDR1 is SGHTA and CDR2 FQGTGA. This rearrangement joins TRBV7-3 to TRBJ1-1; tentatively, D is TRBD1 (6 bases). Sequencing input: PBMCs or T cells enriched from blood (not recorded which). The source is a woman younger than 45 who had recovered from COVID-19. CDR3: CASSPGTLDMNTEAFF. The CDR3 nucleotides read TGTGCCAGCAGTCCCGGGACATTGGACATGAACACTGAAGCTTTCTTT.